The 26 T cell receptor beta chains reported below all come from one sample, sequenced in a study of cytomegalovirus exposure and HLA in healthy donors. Primers for the PCR totalled 60 Vbeta and 13 Jbeta. Only in-frame clones appear in the TCRdb table, and some are missing; sequencing was by immunoSEQ multiplex PCR. The table shows about 100,000 clones, with approximately 80% occurring only once. Source material: PBMCs. The receptor source for this set is a woman aged 60-75 years in good health and CMV-seronegative.

The chain has TRBV15 and TRBJ1-5, with a tentative D call TRBD1 (6 bases). Germline V gene data show CDR1 as LNHNV and CDR2 as YYDKDF (reference sequence). Trimming left V 1 base short and J 5 bases short, with 12 bases between. CDR3 size: 15 residues. The DNA for the CDR3 is TGTGCCACCAGCAGAGGGGGGGGGCAGGATCAGCCCCAGCATTTT. Translating it yields CATSRGGGQDQPQHF. The complete variable domain, with remaining parts taken from reference TRBV15 and TRBJ1-5, reads DAMVIQNPRYQVTQFGKPVTLSCSQTLNHNVMYWYQQKSSQAPKLLFHYYDKDFNNEADTPDNFQSRRPNTSFCFLDIRSPGLGDTAMYLCATSRGGGQDQPQHFGDGTRLSIL.

This chain uses TRBV5-4 with TRBJ2-5; TRBD2 aligns across 7 bases. The J call could be wrong; TRBJ2-7 is a better fit for the DNA end. CDR1 is SGHNT and CDR2 is YYREEE in the germline V gene (reference sequence). The CDR3 is 14 residues long. The chain's CDR3 is CASSLGGSSYEQYF. The CDR3 nucleotides are TGTGCCAGCAGCTTGGGCGGGAGCTCCTACGAGCAGTACTTC.

The genes are TRBV7-9 and TRBJ2-5; possible D gene TRBD1, 5 bases. V was pared by 2 bases and J by 1 base, with 14 bases between. The CDR3 runs 16 residues. Germline V lookup: CDR1 SEHNR, CDR2 FQNEAQ (reference sequence). The CDR3 sequence: CASSLRRQSGQETQYF. CDR3 DNA: TGTGCCAGCAGCTTACGTCGACAGTCGGGCCAAGAGACCCAGTACTTC.

The J gene is TRBJ1-1, the V gene TRBV27; D is perhaps TRBD1 (5 bases). The CDR3 is made up of 15 amino acids. Trimming took off 1 base at V and 0 bases at J, with 9 bases between the two ends. Germline CDR1 reads MNHEY; CDR2 reads SMNVEV (reference sequence). CDR3: CASSLWGRMNTEAFF. The CDR3 DNA reads TGTGCCAGCAGTTTATGGGGCAGGATGAACACTGAAGCTTTCTTT.

This rearrangement joins TRBV7-8 to TRBJ2-7, with 7 bases that match TRBD1. Germline trimming cut 3 bases from V and 2 bases from J; bases unmatched to any gene: 10. The V gene's germline CDR1 is SGHVS and CDR2 FQNEAQ. The CDR3 is 16 residues long. The DNA for the CDR3 is TGTGCCAGCAGCTTTCAGTACGGACAGGCTCCCTACGAGCAGTACTTC. Its translation: CASSFQYGQAPYEQYF.

The table lists this clone with a count of one. CDR3 bases: TGTGCCAGCGTAGGGACAGATAACTATGGCTACACCTTC. It is translated as CASVGTDNYGYTF. V and J are TRBV9 and TRBJ1-2, with 7 nucleotides matching TRBD1. J gave up 1 base and V 7 bases, and 4 bases lay outside the gene matches. The V gene's germline CDR1 is SGDLS and CDR2 YYNGEE. The CDR3 has 13 amino acids.

The chain recombines TRBV6-1 with TRBJ1-5, with D maybe TRBD1 (5 bases). The CDR3 extends over 16 amino acids. Germline V CDR1 and CDR2: MNHNS, SASEGT. Between the trimmed V and J ends, which lost 0 bases and 6 bases, there was a span of 15 bases. CDR3 bases: TGTGCCAGCAGTGAAGCGCGGGGCGTTCGGGGTCAGCCCCAGCATTTT. Its translation is CASSEARGVRGQPQHF.

V usage is TRBV28 and J usage is TRBJ2-7; D gene unclear. Trimming removed 3 bases at V and 0 bases at J, with 6 bases between. CDR3 length: 13 residues. The germline V gene encodes CDR1 MDHEN and CDR2 SYDVKM. The CDR3 loop is CASSLASSYEQYF. Written as DNA, the CDR3 is TGTGCCAGCAGTTTGGCTAGCTCCTACGAGCAGTACTTC.

This clone was counted a few times. The chain couples TRBV6-5 to TRBJ2-3; 10 bases align to TRBD1. V shed 6 bases and J 5 bases; nucleotides not matched to a gene: 8. This CDR3 is 15 amino acids long. Germline V gives CDR1 MNHEY, CDR2 SVGAGI. CDR3 nucleotide sequence: TGTGCCAGCAGCATTCAGGGACAGGGGCTAGATACGCAGTATTTT. This sequence encodes CASSIQGQGLDTQYF.

The V and J genes are TRBV9 and TRBJ2-3; 7 positions agree with TRBD2. Germline V gives CDR1 SGDLS, CDR2 YYNGEE. The V and J ends lost 3 bases and 0 bases, in that order; junction bases with no gene match: 4. There are 15 residues in the CDR3. CDR3 nucleotides: TGTGCCAGCAGCGCCATGACTAGCAGCACAGATACGCAGTATTTT. It yields the protein CASSAMTSSTDTQYF.

This chain uses TRBV6-5 with TRBJ2-1, with D maybe TRBD2 (6 bases). The CDR3 has 15 amino acids. Germline V gene sequence: CDR1 MNHEY, CDR2 SVGAGI. Deletions cut 2 bases from V and 4 bases from J, with 12 bases between. The CDR3 coding sequence is TGTGCCAGCAGTTACGGAGGGAACAGGTACAATGAGCAGTTCTTC. This encodes CASSYGGNRYNEQFF.

The gene calls are TRBV5-1 and TRBJ1-2, with 7 bases lining up with TRBD1. The length of the CDR3 is 13 residues. Unmatched junction bases numbered 5, after V lost 5 bases and J lost 4 bases. Germline V gives CDR1 SGHRS, CDR2 YFSETQ. CDR3 residues: CASSTTGFYGYTF. The CDR3 nucleotides are TGCGCCAGCAGTACGACAGGGTTCTATGGCTACACCTTC.

V gene TRBV9 combines with J gene TRBJ2-7, with D tentatively TRBD1 (5 bases). Germline V gene lookup returns CDR1 SGDLS and CDR2 YYNGEE. V shed 0 bases and J shed 6 bases, with 16 bases lying between them. The CDR3 length is 15 residues. The CDR3 DNA is TGTGCCAGCAGCGTAGACGGGCAGGGAAGGTCCGAGCAGTACTTC. It encodes CASSVDGQGRSEQYF. The complete variable domain, with remaining parts taken from reference TRBV9 and TRBJ2-7, reads DSGVTQTPKHLITATGQRVTLRCSPRSGDLSVYWYQQSLDQGLQFLIQYYNGEERAKGNILERFSAQQFPDLHSELNLSSLELGDSALYFCASSVDGQGRSEQYFGPGTRLTVT.

Worth noting for this clone: The identical CDR3 is also encoded by other nucleotide sequences in the sample. The V and J genes are TRBV7-2 and TRBJ2-7, with D hard to call. Germline lookup yields CDR1 SGHTA and CDR2 FQGNSA. V shed 5 bases and J shed 3 bases, with 8 bases lying between them. This CDR3 contains 12 residues. The CDR3 nucleotides are TGTGCCAGCAGCCTGCCGGGCTACGAGCAGTACTTC. Translated: CASSLPGYEQYF.

The V gene is TRBV18, the J gene TRBJ2-7; 7 nucleotides line up with TRBD1. Germline CDR1 is KGHSH and CDR2 is LQKENI. The CDR3 is 14 residues long. Unmatched junction bases numbered 5, after V lost 0 bases and J lost 6 bases. The CDR3 sequence: CASSPPQGNIEQYF. CDR3 DNA sequence: TGTGCCAGCTCACCACCACAGGGGAACATCGAGCAGTACTTC.

The rearrangement links TRBV5-4 to TRBJ2-5; weak D call: TRBD1 (6 bases). This CDR3 is 14 amino acids long. Trimming took off 3 bases at V and 5 bases at J, with 14 bases between the two ends. Germline V gene sequence: CDR1 SGHNT, CDR2 YYREEE (reference sequence). For the CDR3, the DNA is TGTGCCAGCAGCTCTCCAGGGGCAGTGGAGACCCAGTACTTC. Translation: CASSSPGAVETQYF.

This chain links TRBV9 with TRBJ1-5, with TRBD1 matching 10 bases. Germline values: CDR1 SGDLS, CDR2 YYNGEE. The V segment lost 0 bases and the J segment 4 bases; nucleotides outside the gene matches: 1. This CDR3 contains 15 residues. The DNA of the CDR3 is TGTGCCAGCAGCGTAGGGGGACAGGGGAATCAGCCCCAGCATTTT. Protein sequence: CASSVGGQGNQPQHF.

The gene calls are TRBV9 and TRBJ1-1, with D unclear. The V and J ends lost 4 bases and 3 bases respectively, with 13 bases between them. The CDR3 has 14 amino acids. CDR1 is SGDLS and CDR2 is YYNGEE in the germline V gene. The CDR3 sequence is CASSLLDGDTEAFF. The CDR3 bases are TGTGCCAGCAGCTTGTTGGACGGGGACACTGAAGCTTTCTTT.

The V and J genes are TRBV7-8 and TRBJ1-2; 10 bases are a match to TRBD1. Trimming removed 5 bases from V and 4 bases from J; junction bases left unmatched: 10. The CDR3 spans 16 residues. Germline V lookup: CDR1 SGHVS, CDR2 FQNEAQ. CDR3 loop: CASSPGTGASLYGYTF. For the CDR3, the DNA is TGTGCCAGCAGCCCCGGGACAGGGGCCTCCCTCTATGGCTACACCTTC.

This chain connects TRBV5-4 to TRBJ1-1; D perhaps matches TRBD1 (5 bases). The CDR3 sequence is 15 residues long. V was clipped by 5 bases and J by 1 base, with 15 bases between them. Germline CDR1 reads SGHNT; CDR2 reads YYREEE (reference sequence). CDR3 amino acids: CASRYIQQENTEAFF. DNA of the CDR3: TGTGCCAGCAGATACATTCAACAGGAGAACACTGAAGCTTTCTTT.

The chain carries TRBV19 and TRBJ1-1; possibly TRBD1 for D (6 bases). The CDR3 is 17 residues long. The V end was cut by 6 bases, the J end by 1 base, with 21 bases between. Germline V lookup: CDR1 LNHDA, CDR2 SQIVND (reference sequence). CDR3 protein: CASSTNTGPQGNTEAFF. CDR3 sequence (DNA): TGTGCCAGTAGCACGAATACAGGACCACAGGGGAACACTGAAGCTTTCTTT.

The genes are TRBV19 and TRBJ2-7; D is ambiguous. The V and J ends lost 3 bases and 1 base respectively, with 7 bases between them. Germline V gene data show CDR1 as LNHDA and CDR2 as SQIVND (reference sequence). This CDR3 region has 13 residues. CDR3 region: CASSISPSYEQYF. CDR3 DNA sequence: TGTGCCAGTAGTATCTCCCCTTCCTACGAGCAGTACTTC.

V and J are TRBV7-2 and TRBJ2-1; TRBD1 agrees at 9 bases. CDR1 is SGHTA and CDR2 is FQGNSA in the germline V gene. This CDR3 spans 14 amino acids. V shed 4 bases and J 7 bases; nucleotides not matched to a gene: 5. DNA of the CDR3: TGTGCCAGCAGCTCCCGACAGGGGGTAAATGAGCAGTTCTTC. Translation: CASSSRQGVNEQFF. Variable domain in full (rest from reference TRBV7-2 and TRBJ2-1): GAGVSQSPSNKVTEKGKDVELRCDPISGHTALYWYRQSLGQGLEFLIYFQGNSAPDKSGLPSDRFSAERTGGSVSTLTIQRTQQEDSAVYLCASSSRQGVNEQFFGPGTRLTVL.

The V and J genes are TRBV4-3 and TRBJ1-3; D call uncertain. The V end was cut by 0 bases, the J end by 1 base, with 10 bases between. The CDR3 extends over 16 amino acids. From germline, CDR1 is LGHNA and CDR2 YSLEER. CDR3 region: CASSQDMRGSGNTIYF. The CDR3 DNA is TGCGCCAGCAGCCAAGATATGCGGGGATCTGGAAACACCATATATTTT.

V gene TRBV6-5 combines with J gene TRBJ2-3; tentatively, D is TRBD2 (5 bases). This CDR3 region has 13 residues. Trimming shortened V by 0 bases and J by 4 bases, and 5 bases separated the two germline ends. Germline assignment: CDR1 MNHEY and CDR2 SVGAGI. The CDR3 region has the DNA TGTGCCAGCAGTTACTCGAGGGCAGATACGCAGTATTTT. It codes for CASSYSRADTQYF.

This clone was recorded once. The V and J genes are TRBV28 and TRBJ2-7; TRBD1 might be the D (5 bases). V was cut by 4 bases and J by 1 base, with 11 bases left in between. Germline V gene sequence: CDR1 MDHEN, CDR2 SYDVKM. The CDR3 is 14 residues long. The chain's CDR3 is CASSSADTSYEQYF. The DNA for the CDR3 is TGTGCCAGCAGTTCGGCGGACACATCCTACGAGCAGTACTTC.